What follows is one T cell receptor beta chain and its context. Germline CDR1 and CDR2: MDHEN and SYDVKM. This CDR3 is built from 13 residues. The V segment lost 6 bases and the J segment 5 bases; nucleotides outside the gene matches: 3. The entry originates in a study of blood T cell repertoires in COVID-19. About the study: COVID-19 samples collected from the United States, Italy and Spain covered acute and convalescent phases.

Here immunoSEQ multiplex PCR was the method, and the copy in TCRdb shows in-frame clones only, minus some. This table has more than 200,000 clones, around 84% appearing once. The chain uses TRBV28 and TRBJ1-4; 7 bases align to TRBD1. The sequenced sample was peripheral blood. This clonotype originated in a woman of 80 years or more with COVID-19, enrolled during active disease. For the CDR3, the DNA is TGTGCCAGCAGGGGACAGAAAAATGAAAAACTGTTTTTT. Translated: CASRGQKNEKLFF.